Presented here are 8 T cell receptor beta chains from one specimen sequenced in a study of shared clonotypes between healthy human individuals. Naive-designated CD8 cells lacked CD45RO, were positively enriched for CCR7, and omitted terminally differentiated effector memory CD45RA+ cells. Sequencing was performed with immunoSEQ multiplex PCR; in TCRdb, only in-frame clones are kept and a portion is missing. In the table there are about 2.2 million clones, around 95% of which are singletons. The sample was naive CD8+ T cells from PBMCs. Receptors were obtained from a man between 18 and 35 years old in good health. Some clones in this sample may be carry-over from other donors' samples.

The chain recombines TRBV5-8 with TRBJ1-1; D is unclear. This CDR3 is built from 14 residues. CDR1 SGHTS and CDR2 YDEGEE come from the germline V gene. Trimming took off 3 bases at V and 3 bases at J, with 12 bases between the two ends. The CDR3 here is CASSYGYWHTEAFF. The CDR3 DNA is TGTGCCAGCAGCTATGGGTATTGGCACACTGAAGCTTTCTTT.

This clone appeared a single time. This chain connects TRBV10-3 to TRBJ1-2; TRBD1 matches at 7 bases. The V gene end was trimmed by 10 bases and the J gene end by 5 bases; junction bases not matched to a gene: 7. This CDR3 spans 12 amino acids. The germline gives CDR1 ENHRY, CDR2 SYGVKD. The CDR3 nucleotides are TGTGCCAGGGGAGAGGGGGCATATGGCTACACCTTC. Amino acids: CARGEGAYGYTF.

The V call is TRBV9, the J call TRBJ2-1; TRBD2 might be the D (5 bases). Germline CDR1 reads SGDLS; CDR2 reads YYNGEE. The CDR3 spans 17 residues. V was trimmed by 0 bases and J by 0 bases, leaving 13 bases between them. The CDR3 is CASSVGGAASSYNEQFF. Here the CDR3 DNA reads TGTGCCAGCAGCGTAGGAGGAGCGGCCAGCTCCTACAATGAGCAGTTCTTC.

This chain links TRBV6-5 with TRBJ1-2; TRBD1 is a possible D gene (5 bases). Trimming left V 2 bases short and J 4 bases short, with 11 bases between. Germline CDR1 and CDR2: MNHEY and SVGAGI. CDR3 length: 14 amino acids. The CDR3: CASSYDSETYGYTF. CDR3 sequence (DNA): TGTGCCAGCAGTTACGACAGCGAGACCTATGGCTACACCTTC.

The V and J genes are TRBV27 and TRBJ2-1; 7 bases align to TRBD1. V lost 5 bases and J lost 4; bases outside the gene matches: 11. The germline V gene encodes CDR1 MNHEY and CDR2 SMNVEV (reference sequence). The CDR3 loop spans 16 amino acids. The CDR3 nucleotides read TGTGCCAGCAGTCGGTGGGCCAGGGGGTTTTACAATGAGCAGTTCTTC. Its translation: CASSRWARGFYNEQFF.

The chain carries TRBV6-1 and TRBJ1-1, with D unresolved. Germline-derived CDR1 and CDR2 are MNHNS and SASEGT. The CDR3 runs to 14 residues. Trimming removed 2 bases at V and 1 base at J, with 8 bases between. CDR3 bases: TGTGCCAGCAGTGAAAAGGGATGGAACACTGAAGCTTTCTTT. Its translation is CASSEKGWNTEAFF.

As to this clone: Other DNA sequences in the same sample also yield this CDR3. This rearrangement joins TRBV7-2 to TRBJ1-5; D is perhaps TRBD1 (6 bases). Deletions cut 5 bases from V and 0 bases from J, with 11 bases between. CDR1 and CDR2 from the germline V gene are SGHTA and FQGNSA. The CDR3 contains 15 residues. The CDR3 protein is CASSVTGYSNQPQHF. The CDR3 nucleotides are TGTGCCAGCAGCGTAACAGGGTATAGCAATCAGCCCCAGCATTTT. The whole variable domain, filled in from reference TRBV7-2 and TRBJ1-5, reads GAGVSQSPSNKVTEKGKDVELRCDPISGHTALYWYRQSLGQGLEFLIYFQGNSAPDKSGLPSDRFSAERTGGSVSTLTIQRTQQEDSAVYLCASSVTGYSNQPQHFGDGTRLSIL.

The CDR3 region has the DNA TGTGCCAGCAGTCCCCGACTAGCGGGAGGGTTGGATGAGCAGTTCTTC. As protein: CASSPRLAGGLDEQFF. J is TRBJ2-1 and V is TRBV6-6; 14 bases match TRBD2. CDR1 and CDR2 from the germline V gene are MNHNY and SVGAGI (reference sequence). The V gene end was trimmed by 5 bases and the J gene end by 8 bases; junction bases not matched to a gene: 8. The CDR3 extends over 16 amino acids.